The rows below give T cell receptor beta chains drawn from one sample of a study of blood T cell repertoires in COVID-19. Measured with immunoSEQ multiplex PCR; TCRdb has only the in-frame clones, and not every one. The data contain fewer than 200,000 clones, approximately 77% of them singletons. Sequencing used PBMCs or T cells enriched from blood (not recorded which). These TCRs come from a man in his 60s who had recovered from COVID-19. Each CDR3 is given with its conserved first and last residue. The D gene is left open where the match is weak. Expanded clones are given a class, and other clones once, few, many or no size at all.

>once|TRBV6-5|TRBJ1-6|-
CASTVPGGLSPLHF
TGTGCCAGTACGGTGCCGGGAGGACTATCACCCCTCCACTTT
>-|TRBV4-1|TRBJ2-2|TRBD2
CASSPTFAVAGGNGELFF
TGCGCCAGCAGCCCGACCTTCGCCGTAGCGGGAGGAAACGGGGAGCTGTTTTTT
>-|TRBV7-8|TRBJ1-5|-
CASSPLSGGANQPQHF
TGTGCCAGCAGCCCCTTGTCGGGGGGGGCTAACCAGCCCCAGCATTTT
>-|TRBV29-1|TRBJ1-5|-
CSVVGPSNQPQHF
TGCAGCGTTGTTGGGCCGAGCAATCAGCCCCAGCATTTT
>-|TRBV27|TRBJ2-3|-
CASSLGRYDTQYF
TGTGCCAGCAGTTTAGGGCGATACGATACGCAGTATTTT
>once|TRBV5-1|TRBJ2-3|TRBD2
CASSFGAVAGSTDTQYF
TGCGCCAGCAGCTTTGGTGCGGTAGCGGGTTCTACAGATACGCAGTATTTT
>few|TRBV27|TRBJ1-6|-
CASTSLGGRASNSPLHF
TGTGCCAGCACCTCGCTCGGTGGCAGGGCGTCCAATTCACCCCTCCACTTT
>few|TRBV6-5|TRBJ1-1|-
CASSPRQSREAFF
TGTGCCAGCAGTCCTCGACAGTCGCGAGAAGCTTTCTTT
>-|TRBV19|TRBJ2-2|TRBD2
CASSRLAGDIGELFF
TGTGCCAGTAGTAGATTAGCGGGAGATATCGGGGAGCTGTTTTTT
>few|TRBV18|TRBJ2-7|TRBD1
CASSPLDRASEQYF
TGTGCCAGCTCACCACTCGACAGGGCCTCAGAGCAGTACTTC
>-|TRBV2|TRBJ1-5|-
CASGLGGGYGNQPQHF
TGTGCCAGCGGACTGGGGGGAGGGTATGGAAATCAGCCCCAGCATTTT
>-|TRBV12-3/TRBV12-4|TRBJ2-1|-
CASSLGGKEQFF
TGTGCCAGCAGTTTGGGGGGAAAGGAGCAGTTCTTC
>-|TRBV29-1|TRBJ1-1|TRBD1
CSGRQGAGTEAFF
TGCAGCGGAAGACAGGGGGCGGGGACTGAAGCTTTCTTT
>-|TRBV18|TRBJ1-3|-
CASSPTAGNTIYF
TGTGCCAGCTCACCAACAGCAGGAAACACCATATATTTT
>-|TRBV3-1/TRBV3-2|TRBJ2-7|-
CASSQGRQGLYEQYF
TGTGCCAGCAGCCAAGGTCGTCAGGGATTATACGAGCAGTACTTC
>once|TRBV13|TRBJ2-5|-
CASSLGRAAGAQYF
TGTGCCAGCAGCTTAGGGAGGGCAGCCGGGGCCCAGTACTTC
>-|TRBV7-6|TRBJ2-5|-
CASSPGGAQQETQYF
TGTGCCAGCAGCCCCGGTGGGGCTCAACAAGAGACCCAGTACTTC
>-|TRBV10-2|TRBJ2-7|TRBD2
CASSELDPSGGYEQYF
TGCGCCAGCAGTGAGTTAGACCCTAGCGGGGGGTACGAGCAGTACTTC
>-|TRBV28|TRBJ1-1|-
CASSPGGDFNTEAFF
TGTGCCAGCTCCCCCGGAGGGGACTTTAACACTGAAGCTTTCTTT
>-|TRBV20-1|TRBJ2-7|-
CSAELVDEQYF
TGCAGTGCGGAACTAGTCGACGAGCAGTACTTC
>few|TRBV10-1|TRBJ2-7|-
CASSGVSNSGPTSTYEQYF
TGCGCCAGCAGTGGGGTCTCCAACAGCGGTCCCACATCAACCTACGAGCAGTACTTC
>-|TRBV2|TRBJ2-7|-
CASSEYRGSYEQYF
TGTGCCAGCAGTGAATATCGGGGAAGCTACGAGCAGTACTTC
>few|TRBV19|TRBJ2-7|-
CASRPGHFGYEQYF
TGTGCCAGTAGGCCAGGTCATTTCGGCTACGAGCAGTACTTC
>-|TRBV6-6|TRBJ1-1|-
CASSYYFQGEAFF
TGTGCCAGCAGTTACTATTTTCAGGGTGAAGCTTTCTTT
>-|TRBV6-5|TRBJ2-7|-
CASRSGTSATYEQYF
TGTGCCAGCAGATCCGGGACATCGGCGACCTACGAGCAGTACTTC
>-|TRBV28|TRBJ2-4|-
CASSFRGIAKNIQYF
TGTGCCAGCAGTTTCCGGGGGATAGCCAAAAACATTCAGTACTTC
>-|TRBV5-4|TRBJ1-6|TRBD1
CASSLQGPSPLHF
TGTGCCAGCAGCTTACAGGGGCCTTCACCCCTCCACTTT
>-|TRBV10-3|TRBJ2-3|TRBD1
CAINGDRGTDTQYF
TGTGCCATCAACGGGGACAGGGGGACAGATACGCAGTATTTT
>-|TRBV30|TRBJ1-6|-
CAWRAGAGNSPLHF
TGTGCCTGGAGAGCGGGGGCGGGTAATTCACCCCTCCACTTT
>-|TRBV5-1|TRBJ2-3|TRBD2
CASSLAPGLAGPTNTQYF
TGCGCCAGCAGCTTGGCTCCGGGACTAGCGGGCCCCACGAATACGCAGTATTTT
>-|TRBV6-1|TRBJ1-5|-
CASSDTGPQHF
TGTGCCAGCAGTGACACAGGGCCCCAGCATTTT
>-|TRBV28|TRBJ2-3|TRBD2
CASIKGSGSGTDTQYF
TGTGCCAGCATTAAGGGAAGCGGGAGCGGCACAGATACGCAGTATTTT
>many|TRBV3-1/TRBV3-2|TRBJ2-7|-
CASSQDAGASYEQYF
TGTGCCAGCAGCCAAGACGCGGGGGCGTCCTACGAGCAGTACTTC
>-|TRBV7-8|TRBJ1-5|TRBD1
CASSLGDRGGPNQPQHF
TGTGCCAGCAGCTTAGGGGACAGGGGGGGGCCCAATCAGCCCCAGCATTTT
>once|TRBV24-1|TRBJ1-4|TRBD1
CATSDPGTGNEKLFF
TGTGCCACCAGTGACCCTGGGACAGGGAATGAAAAACTGTTTTTT
>-|TRBV7-6|TRBJ1-2|TRBD1
CASSPLRGLGQLTPPDYGYTF
TGTGCCAGCAGCCCCCTACGCGGACTGGGACAGCTGACACCCCCGGACTATGGCTACACCTTC
>-|TRBV6-8|TRBJ2-7|TRBD1
CASSYNGQGDYEQYF
TGTGCCAGCAGTTACAACGGACAGGGGGACTACGAGCAGTACTTC
>-|TRBV27|TRBJ2-7|-
CASSLSWHSYEQYF
TGTGCCAGCAGTTTATCGTGGCACTCCTACGAGCAGTACTTC
>-|TRBV7-8|TRBJ1-1|-
CASSTDTNTEAFF
TGTGCCAGCAGCACCGACACGAACACTGAAGCTTTCTTT
>-|TRBV12-5|TRBJ2-7|TRBD1
CASGPDRSEQYF
TGTGCTAGTGGTCCGGACAGGAGCGAGCAGTACTTC
>once|TRBV24-1|TRBJ2-1|TRBD2
CATSDRTSGTYNEQFF
TGTGCCACCAGTGATAGGACTAGCGGGACCTACAATGAGCAGTTCTTC
>-|TRBV4-1|TRBJ1-4|-
CASSQDSISLGKLFF
TGCGCCAGCAGCCAAGATAGCATAAGCCTGGGAAAACTGTTTTTT
>-|TRBV5-5|TRBJ2-6|-
CASSLKAESGANVLTF
TGTGCCAGCAGCTTGAAGGCGGAATCTGGGGCCAACGTCCTGACTTTC
>-|TRBV7-8|TRBJ2-2|TRBD2
CASSLIIAGDNTGELFF
TGTGCCAGCAGCTTAATCATAGCGGGAGATAACACCGGGGAGCTGTTTTTT
>-|TRBV6-5|TRBJ1-1|TRBD1
CASRMTGGQTEAFF
TGTGCCAGCAGAATGACAGGGGGACAAACTGAAGCTTTCTTT
>-|TRBV5-1|TRBJ1-2|-
CASSLTGFSDYGYTF
TGCGCCAGCAGCTTAACAGGGTTTTCGGACTATGGCTACACCTTC
>-|TRBV28|TRBJ1-2|-
CASSGGAVIGRGYTF
TGTGCCAGCAGTGGAGGGGCAGTTATAGGTCGGGGCTACACCTTC
>-|TRBV7-3|TRBJ1-1|-
CASSLSPENTEAFF
TGTGCCAGCAGCTTAAGCCCAGAGAACACTGAAGCTTTCTTT
>-|TRBV5-1|TRBJ2-7|-
CASSLLAETYEQYF
TGCGCCAGCAGCTTGCTGGCAGAAACCTACGAGCAGTACTTC
>once|TRBV9|TRBJ2-1|TRBD1
CASSVEGGQGYNEQFF
TGTGCCAGCAGCGTAGAAGGGGGACAGGGGTACAATGAGCAGTTCTTC